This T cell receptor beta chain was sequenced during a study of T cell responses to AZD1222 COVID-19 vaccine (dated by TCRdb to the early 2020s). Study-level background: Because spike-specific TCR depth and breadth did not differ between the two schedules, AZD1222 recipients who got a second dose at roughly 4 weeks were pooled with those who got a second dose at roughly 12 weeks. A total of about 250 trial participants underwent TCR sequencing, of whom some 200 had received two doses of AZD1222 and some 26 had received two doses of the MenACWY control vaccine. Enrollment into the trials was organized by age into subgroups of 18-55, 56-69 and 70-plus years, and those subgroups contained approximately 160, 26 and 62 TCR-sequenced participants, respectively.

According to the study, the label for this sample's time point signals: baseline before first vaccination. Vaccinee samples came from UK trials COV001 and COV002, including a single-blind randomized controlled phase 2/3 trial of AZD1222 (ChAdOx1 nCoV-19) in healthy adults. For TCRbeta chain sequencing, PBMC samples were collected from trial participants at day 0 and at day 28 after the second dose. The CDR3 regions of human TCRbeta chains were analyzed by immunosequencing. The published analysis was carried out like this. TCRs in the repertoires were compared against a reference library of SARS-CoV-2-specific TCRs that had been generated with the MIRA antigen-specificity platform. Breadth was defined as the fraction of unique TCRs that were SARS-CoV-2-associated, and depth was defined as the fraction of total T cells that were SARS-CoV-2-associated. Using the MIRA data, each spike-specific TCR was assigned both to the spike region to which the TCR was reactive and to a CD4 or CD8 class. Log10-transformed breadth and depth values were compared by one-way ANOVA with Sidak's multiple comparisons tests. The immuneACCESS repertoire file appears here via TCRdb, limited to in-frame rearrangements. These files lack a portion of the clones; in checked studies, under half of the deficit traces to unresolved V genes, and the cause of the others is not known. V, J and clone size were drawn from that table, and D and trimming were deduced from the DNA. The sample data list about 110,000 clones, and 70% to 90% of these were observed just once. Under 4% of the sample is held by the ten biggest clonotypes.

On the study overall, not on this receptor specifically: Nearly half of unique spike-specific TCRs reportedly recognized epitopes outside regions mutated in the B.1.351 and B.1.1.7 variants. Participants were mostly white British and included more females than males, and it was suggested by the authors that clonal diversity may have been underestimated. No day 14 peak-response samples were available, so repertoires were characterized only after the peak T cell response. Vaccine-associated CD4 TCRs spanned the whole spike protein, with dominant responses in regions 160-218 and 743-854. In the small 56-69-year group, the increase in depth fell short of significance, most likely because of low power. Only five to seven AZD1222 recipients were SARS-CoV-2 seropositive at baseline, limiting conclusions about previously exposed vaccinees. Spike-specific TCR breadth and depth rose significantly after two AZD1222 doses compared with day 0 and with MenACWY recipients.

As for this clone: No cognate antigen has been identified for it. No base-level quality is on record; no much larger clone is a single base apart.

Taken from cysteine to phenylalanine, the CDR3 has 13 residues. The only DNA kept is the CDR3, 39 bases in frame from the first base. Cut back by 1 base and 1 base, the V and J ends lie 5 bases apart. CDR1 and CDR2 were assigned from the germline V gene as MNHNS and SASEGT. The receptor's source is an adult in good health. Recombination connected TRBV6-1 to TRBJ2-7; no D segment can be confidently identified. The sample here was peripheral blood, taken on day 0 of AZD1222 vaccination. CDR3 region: CASSEDGSYEQYF. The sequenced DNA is TGTGCCAGCAGTGAAGACGGTTCCTACGAGCAGTACTTC.